One and the same sample provided the 28 T cell receptor beta chains below, sequenced in a study of T cells in localized non-small cell lung cancer. Profiling relied on immunoSEQ multiplex PCR, and the TCRdb table lists in-frame clones only, not all of them. The sample contains approximately 150,000 clones, 70% to 90% of which appear only once. The sequences come from peripheral blood, collected before any cancer treatment. The receptors come from a female donor over 55 with stage I lung adenocarcinoma.

This chain links TRBV29-1 with TRBJ2-2; possibly TRBD2 for D (5 bases). The germline V gene encodes CDR1 SQVTM and CDR2 ANQGSEA. The CDR3 has 15 residues. The CDR3, as DNA: TGCAGTACCGCGGGTGACGGGGCGAACACCGGGGAGCTGTTTTTT. Amino acids: CSTAGDGANTGELFF.

The chain combines TRBV6-1 with TRBJ1-6; D unclear. V lost 1 base to trimming and J lost 7 bases, with 8 bases between them. Germline-derived CDR1 and CDR2 are MNHNS and SASEGT. The CDR3 spans 14 residues. The CDR3 protein is CASSEGTANSPLHF. In DNA, the CDR3 is TGTGCCAGCAGTGAAGGGACGGCAAATTCACCCCTCCACTTT.

The chain is built from TRBV6-1 and TRBJ1-1; TRBD1 is a possible D gene (5 bases). CDR3 length: 15 residues. Trimming took 6 bases from V and 0 from J, leaving 14 bases between them. The germline V gene encodes CDR1 MNHNS and CDR2 SASEGT. The DNA for the CDR3 is TGTGCCAGCAGATCCTACCGGGGCGTGAACACTGAAGCTTTCTTT. Residues: CASRSYRGVNTEAFF.

The chain uses TRBV15 and TRBJ2-7, with 7 nucleotides matching TRBD1. Trimming took 3 bases from V and 3 from J; bases not matched to a gene: 5. The germline V gene encodes CDR1 LNHNV and CDR2 YYDKDF (reference sequence). There are 14 residues in the CDR3. For the CDR3, the DNA is TGTGCCACCAGCAGCCGGGACAGCGGCTACGAGCAGTACTTC. Its translation: CATSSRDSGYEQYF.

The chain carries TRBV7-3 and TRBJ2-1, with D unresolved. V was shortened by 3 bases and J by 5 bases, with 8 bases between the two germline ends. CDR1 SGHTA and CDR2 FQGTGA come from the germline V gene. The CDR3 length is 13 residues. The CDR3 sequence: CASSFSRNNEQFF. As DNA, the CDR3 is TGTGCCAGCAGCTTTAGTCGTAACAATGAGCAGTTCTTC.

The chain joins TRBV5-4 to TRBJ2-1; 9 bases fit TRBD1. Germline assignment: CDR1 SGHNT and CDR2 YYREEE (reference sequence). The CDR3 has 15 amino acids. Trimming removed 4 bases from V and 6 bases from J; junction bases left unmatched: 8. This CDR3 is CASSRPKTGGNEQFF. Written as DNA, the CDR3 is TGTGCCAGCAGCCGACCGAAGACAGGGGGCAATGAGCAGTTCTTC.

The rearrangement joins TRBV2 to TRBJ1-5, with D unclear. The CDR3 is 14 amino acids. Germline V gene data show CDR1 as SNHLY and CDR2 as FYNNEI. The V gene lost 0 bases and the J gene lost 5 bases, with 8 bases spanning the gap. As DNA, the CDR3 is TGTGCCAGCAGTGAAGCGCTTAAAGATCAGCCCCAGCATTTT. Its protein product is CASSEALKDQPQHF.

The chain has TRBV18 and TRBJ2-7; D not certain. Germline CDR1 reads KGHSH; CDR2 reads LQKENI. This CDR3 comprises 14 residues. Trimming pared 1 base from V and 3 bases from J, leaving 10 bases between. As DNA, the CDR3 is TGTGCCAGCTCACCACTGAGGTCCGGCTACGAGCAGTACTTC. Amino acids: CASSPLRSGYEQYF.

CDR3 nucleotide sequence: TGTGCCAGTACCCCCTCTCCCGGAGCCACCATATATTTT. Residues: CASTPSPGATIYF. V and J are TRBV19 and TRBJ1-3; unclear D gene. Trimming shortened V by 7 bases and J by 9 bases, and 16 bases separated the two germline ends. The germline gives CDR1 LNHDA, CDR2 SQIVND (reference sequence). The CDR3 covers 13 residues.

The chain recombines TRBV6-1 with TRBJ2-4, with TRBD2 matching over 12 bases. The trim removed 4 bases at V and 0 bases at J, leaving 7 bases unmatched. This CDR3 is built from 18 residues. The germline gives CDR1 MNHNS, CDR2 SASEGT. The CDR3, as DNA: TGTGCCAGCAGTGTGTCGACGGGACTAGCGGGAGCCAAAAACATTCAGTACTTC. This translates into CASSVSTGLAGAKNIQYF.

The chain links TRBV18 to TRBJ2-5; 9 bases are a match to TRBD1. CDR3 size: 16 residues. In germline, CDR1 is KGHSH, CDR2 LQKENI. V lost 5 bases, J lost 5 bases, and 12 bases stayed unmatched. The CDR3 region has the DNA TGTGCCAGCTCAGCCTCCGGGACAGGGAGATCGGAGACCCAGTACTTC. Protein product: CASSASGTGRSETQYF.

The chain carries TRBV6-5 and TRBJ2-3, with 7 bases lining up with TRBD2. Germline V CDR1 and CDR2: MNHEY, SVGAGI. CDR3 length: 15 residues. The J segment lost 2 bases and the V segment lost 9 bases, leaving 11 bases of the junction unmatched. CDR3 coding DNA: TGTGCCAGTTTCTCGAGCGGGATTTTCACAGATACGCAGTATTTT. Its translation is CASFSSGIFTDTQYF.

This clone was seen just once. The chain links TRBV18 to TRBJ1-2; D possibly corresponds to TRBD1 (6 bases). With 4 bases removed from V and 6 bases from J, the gap between germline ends came to 15 bases. CDR3 length equals 14 residues. Germline CDR1 reads KGHSH; CDR2 reads LQKENI. Here the CDR3 reads CASSQQGGENGYTF. The DNA for the CDR3 is TGTGCCAGCTCACAACAGGGAGGAGAAAATGGCTACACCTTC. Full variable domain (remainder filled in from reference TRBV18 and TRBJ1-2): NAGVMQNPRHLVRRRGQEARLRCSPMKGHSHVYWYRQLPEEGLKFMVYLQKENIIDESGMPKERFSAEFPKEGPSILRIQQVVRGDSAAYFCASSQQGGENGYTFGSGTRLTVV.

The chain employs TRBV9 and TRBJ2-1; D unclear. Germline CDR1 SGDLS, CDR2 YYNGEE. CDR3 length equals 16 residues. V was trimmed by 0 bases and J by 0 bases, leaving 10 bases between them. This chain's CDR3 is CASSVASVSSYNEQFF. The DNA of the CDR3 is TGTGCCAGCAGCGTAGCCTCGGTGAGCTCCTACAATGAGCAGTTCTTC.

The chain recombines TRBV29-1 with TRBJ2-1; no clear D gene. There are 12 residues in the CDR3. Per germline, CDR1 SQVTM and CDR2 ANQGSEA. Trimming removed 0 bases from V and 9 bases from J, with 9 bases in between. This CDR3 is CSVEDSGIEQFF. For the CDR3, the DNA is TGCAGCGTTGAAGATTCAGGCATTGAGCAGTTCTTC.

This clone occurred a few times. V gene TRBV5-1 combines with J gene TRBJ2-7; D is perhaps TRBD1 or TRBD2 (6 bases each). The germline V gene has CDR1 SGHRS and CDR2 YFSETQ. This CDR3 is 13 amino acids long. V was trimmed by 4 bases and J by 5 bases, leaving 13 bases between them. CDR3 nucleotides: TGCGCCAGCAGCCAGGCAGGGGAGGACGAGCAGTACTTC. Amino acids: CASSQAGEDEQYF.

V usage is TRBV29-1 and J usage is TRBJ1-2, with 7 nucleotides matching TRBD1. Germline loops: CDR1 SQVTM, CDR2 ANQGSEA. V lost 3 bases and J lost 1; bases outside the gene matches: 5. CDR3 length: 14 residues. The CDR3 nucleotides are TGCAGCGTTGACAGGGGGAGAGGTAACTATGGCTACACCTTC. Its translation: CSVDRGRGNYGYTF.

The J gene is TRBJ2-3, the V gene TRBV19; either TRBD1 or TRBD2 may supply D (5 bases each). The germline V gene encodes CDR1 LNHDA and CDR2 SQIVND (reference sequence). V gave up 6 bases and J gave up 1 base, with 11 bases separating them. The CDR3 runs to 14 residues. The CDR3 DNA sequence: TGTGCCAGTAGGCTTAGAGGGGGCACAGATACGCAGTATTTT. Protein product: CASRLRGGTDTQYF.

The rearrangement joins TRBV5-4 to TRBJ2-5; TRBD2 might be the D (5 bases). CDR1 is SGHNT and CDR2 is YYREEE in the germline V gene (reference sequence). The CDR3 spans 14 residues. Trimming shortened V by 9 bases and J by 5 bases, and 20 bases separated the two germline ends. The DNA for the CDR3 is TGTGCCACCGCCCGTGGAGGCCCAACGGAGACCCAGTACTTC. Amino acids: CATARGGPTETQYF.

The J gene is TRBJ2-7, the V gene TRBV18, with TRBD1 matching 8 bases. The junction had 10 bases not matched to a gene; V was cut back by 6 bases and J by 0 bases. The germline gives CDR1 KGHSH, CDR2 LQKENI. The CDR3 contains 16 residues. The CDR3 DNA sequence: TGTGCCAGCTCTTTTGAAACAGGGGGTCCCTCCTACGAGCAGTACTTC. It specifies CASSFETGGPSYEQYF.

The chain is built from TRBV28 and TRBJ2-7, with TRBD1 matching over 9 bases. Germline-derived CDR1 and CDR2 are MDHEN and SYDVKM. CDR3 length: 14 amino acids. V lost 7 bases, J lost 2 bases, and 6 bases stayed unmatched. CDR3 in amino acids: CASTATGGTYEQYF. The CDR3 DNA sequence: TGTGCCAGCACGGCGACAGGGGGAACCTACGAGCAGTACTTC.

The V gene is TRBV5-1, the J gene TRBJ2-7, with 7 bases identical to TRBD2. Trimming removed 2 bases from V and 2 bases from J; junction bases left unmatched: 4. Germline lookup yields CDR1 SGHRS and CDR2 YFSETQ. CDR3 length: 14 residues. The DNA for the CDR3 is TGCGCCAGCAGCTTTTCGGCGGGGGCCTACGAGCAGTACTTC. Amino acids: CASSFSAGAYEQYF. Drawing the rest from reference TRBV5-1 and TRBJ2-7, the complete variable domain is KAGVTQTPRYLIKTRGQQVTLSCSPISGHRSVSWYQQTPGQGLQFLFEYFSETQRNKGNFPGRFSGRQFSNSRSEMNVSTLELGDSALYLCASSFSAGAYEQYFGPGTRLTVT.

V and J are TRBV28 and TRBJ2-5, with 7 bases that match TRBD1. Per germline, CDR1 MDHEN and CDR2 SYDVKM. This CDR3 has 15 residues. Trimming at V came to 6 bases and at J to 4 bases, leaving 11 bases not matched to a gene. The CDR3 coding sequence is TGTGCCAGCAGAAGGAGACAGGGTCGGCGAGAGACCCAGTACTTC. Its translation is CASRRRQGRRETQYF. Full variable domain (missing parts from reference TRBV28 and TRBJ2-5): DVKVTQSSRYLVKRTGEKVFLECVQDMDHENMFWYRQDPGLGLRLIYFSYDVKMKEKGDIPEGYSVSREKKERFSLILESASTNQTSMYLCASRRRQGRRETQYFGPGTRLLVL.

As concerns this clone: Other DNA sequences in the sample encode the same CDR3. The genes are TRBV5-1 and TRBJ2-5, with 8 bases fitting TRBD1. From germline, CDR1 is SGHRS and CDR2 YFSETQ. The CDR3 sequence is 15 residues long. V shed 2 bases, J shed 2 bases, and the junction held 5 bases outside the gene matches. CDR3 DNA sequence: TGCGCCAGCAGCTTTGGCACAGGGGGACAAGAGACCCAGTACTTC. It is translated as CASSFGTGGQETQYF.

This chain joins TRBV30 and TRBJ1-5; D perhaps matches TRBD1 (5 bases). Germline loops: CDR1 GTSNPN, CDR2 SVGIG (reference sequence). CDR3 length: 17 residues. V was trimmed by 1 base and J by 0 bases, leaving 16 bases between them. The chain's CDR3 is CAWSAPVGGVSNQPQHF. CDR3 DNA: TGTGCCTGGAGTGCCCCCGTTGGGGGGGTTAGCAATCAGCCCCAGCATTTT.

In DNA form, the CDR3 reads TGTGCCAGCAGCGTAGCTATGGGCAGTTCCTACGAGCAGTACTTC. It yields the protein CASSVAMGSSYEQYF. The chain recombines TRBV9 with TRBJ2-7; D remains ambiguous. The CDR3 length is 15 residues. V dropped 0 bases and J dropped 1 base, with 11 bases sitting between them. Per the germline V gene, CDR1 is SGDLS and CDR2 is YYNGEE.

This clone is a singleton in its sample. J is TRBJ2-3 and V is TRBV9, with 7 bases aligning to TRBD1. V lost 7 bases to trimming and J lost 6 bases; unmatched junction nucleotides: 5. This CDR3 comprises 12 residues. Germline V gene data show CDR1 as SGDLS and CDR2 as YYNGEE. CDR3 residues: CASEGAADTQYF. The DNA of the CDR3 is TGTGCCAGCGAGGGGGCAGCGGATACGCAGTATTTT.

V and J are TRBV11-3 and TRBJ2-1, with TRBD2 as a possible D gene (6 bases). Trimming shortened V by 5 bases and J by 12 bases, and 20 bases separated the two germline ends. The germline gives CDR1 SGHNT, CDR2 YENEEA. The CDR3 is made up of 14 amino acids. CDR3 nucleotides: TGTGCCAGCAGCCACCGGGACTTCTCGTGTGGGCAGTTCTTC. Translating it yields CASSHRDFSCGQFF.